Presented here are 22 T cell receptor beta chains from one specimen sequenced in a study of cytomegalovirus exposure and HLA in healthy donors. 13 Jbeta primers and 60 Vbeta primers were used for the PCR. The assay was immunoSEQ multiplex PCR, and TCRdb's table has in-frame clones only and misses some. The sample gives more than 150,000 clones, around 73% of which show up once; more than 1.2% is in the top ten. Sequences were obtained from PBMCs. The receptors were gathered from a male donor in good health and CMV-seronegative.

The chain has TRBV14 and TRBJ1-6; D is undetermined. There are 13 residues in the CDR3. The germline CDR1 and CDR2 sequences are SGHDN and FVKESK. Trimming cost V 1 base and J 14 bases, with 12 bases left between them. The CDR3 here is CASSQVAPVTLHF. CDR3 nucleotides: TGTGCCAGCAGCCAAGTAGCTCCGGTCACCCTCCACTTT.

This chain links TRBV20-1 with TRBJ1-5, with a possible D match to TRBD1 (6 bases). Germline CDR1 DFQATT, CDR2 SNEGSKA (reference sequence). V was shortened by 3 bases and J by 7 bases, with 7 bases between the two germline ends. The CDR3 is made up of 11 amino acids. The CDR3 DNA follows: TGCAGTGCTAGCCAGGGGCAGCCCCAGCATTTT. This encodes CSASQGQPQHF.

The chain links TRBV19 to TRBJ1-1; D uncertain. Germline V gives CDR1 LNHDA, CDR2 SQIVND (reference sequence). The V end was cut by 1 base, the J end by 1 base, with 13 bases between. CDR3 length: 16 residues. DNA for the CDR3: TGTGCCAGTAGTATAGGCCGGGGATTCGGGAACACTGAAGCTTTCTTT. It encodes CASSIGRGFGNTEAFF.

The rearrangement joins TRBV28 to TRBJ1-1; 12 bases map to TRBD1. CDR3 length equals 17 residues. The germline CDR1 and CDR2 sequences are MDHEN and SYDVKM. Germline trimming cut 3 bases from V and 8 bases from J; bases unmatched to any gene: 13. CDR3 sequence: CASSFRTFRDRGQEAFF. Written as DNA, the CDR3 is TGTGCCAGCAGTTTTCGGACATTCCGGGACAGGGGGCAGGAAGCTTTCTTT.

On this clone itself: The same CDR3 is also encoded by other DNA sequences in this sample. V and J are TRBV7-2 and TRBJ2-7; D gene unclear. The CDR3 sequence is 11 residues long. The V gene lost 2 bases and the J gene lost 4 bases, with 3 bases spanning the gap. In germline, CDR1 is SGHTA, CDR2 FQGNSA. The CDR3 nucleotides read TGTGCCAGCAGCTTACTATACGAGCAGTACTTC. Protein sequence: CASSLLYEQYF.

This clone occurred a few times. V is TRBV10-3 and J is TRBJ1-5, with D possibly TRBD1 on 5 matching bases. This CDR3 is 15 amino acids long. Trimming shortened V by 3 bases and J by 4 bases, and 13 bases separated the two germline ends. CDR1 is ENHRY and CDR2 is SYGVKD in the germline V gene. The CDR3 spells CAISEGQGPNQPQHF. The CDR3 coding sequence is TGTGCCATCAGTGAAGGGCAGGGCCCTAATCAGCCCCAGCATTTT.

The chain couples TRBV7-9 to TRBJ1-1, with D possibly matching TRBD1 (6 bases). The germline V gene encodes CDR1 SEHNR and CDR2 FQNEAQ (reference sequence). The CDR3 runs to 13 residues. Deletions cut 6 bases from V and 2 bases from J, with 10 bases between. The DNA for the CDR3 is TGTGCCAGCAGTTACAGGGTTAACACTGAAGCTTTCTTT. Its protein product is CASSYRVNTEAFF.

This chain links TRBV6-5 with TRBJ2-1, with 11 bases fitting TRBD2. CDR1 and CDR2 from the germline V gene are MNHEY and SVGAGI. CDR3 length: 16 amino acids. Trimming cost V 4 bases and J 8 bases; bases outside gene matches: 10. The CDR3 sequence is CASSFSLAGESHEQFF. CDR3 nucleotides: TGTGCCAGCAGTTTCTCACTAGCGGGAGAAAGTCATGAGCAGTTCTTC.

The chain combines TRBV6-5 with TRBJ1-4; TRBD1 is a possible D gene (6 bases). There are 13 residues in the CDR3. Trimming shortened V by 2 bases and J by 8 bases, and 9 bases separated the two germline ends. The germline gives CDR1 MNHEY, CDR2 SVGAGI. The CDR3 loop is CASSYLTGEKLFF. CDR3 nucleotides: TGTGCCAGCAGTTACCTAACAGGGGAAAAACTGTTTTTT.

This clone was seen only once. The chain carries TRBV6-5 and TRBJ2-3; weak D call: TRBD1 (5 bases). V dropped 6 bases and J dropped 6 bases, with 16 bases sitting between them. Germline-derived CDR1 and CDR2 are MNHEY and SVGAGI. The CDR3 contains 14 residues. In nucleotides, the CDR3 is TGTGCCAGCAGCAGCAGGGCCGGCGGTGATACGCAGTATTTT. Translating gives CASSSRAGGDTQYF.

This chain uses TRBV15 with TRBJ1-5; D not certain. Germline lookup yields CDR1 LNHNV and CDR2 YYDKDF (reference sequence). The V end was cut by 5 bases, the J end by 1 base, with 6 bases between. The CDR3 covers 13 residues. The CDR3: CATSPRSNQPQHF. As DNA, the CDR3 is TGTGCCACCAGCCCGAGGAGCAATCAGCCCCAGCATTTT.

The chain carries TRBV29-1 and TRBJ2-7; 7 bases align to TRBD1. Germline V gives CDR1 SQVTM, CDR2 ANQGSEA. The CDR3 extends over 13 amino acids. V lost 4 bases and J lost 2; bases outside the gene matches: 5. The CDR3 bases are TGCAGCGTTGTCGACAGGGCCACCTACGAGCAGTACTTC. This translates into CSVVDRATYEQYF.

The chain employs TRBV5-5 and TRBJ1-1; TRBD1 might be the D (6 bases). CDR3 length: 14 residues. Germline-derived CDR1 and CDR2 are SGHKS and YYEKEE (reference sequence). The V end was cut by 4 bases, the J end by 1 base, with 11 bases between. Written as DNA, the CDR3 is TGTGCCAGCAGCACTGGACAGTGGAACACTGAAGCTTTCTTT. This gives the protein CASSTGQWNTEAFF.

The chain joins TRBV29-1 to TRBJ1-1; D call uncertain. V dropped 7 bases and J dropped 5 bases, with 14 bases sitting between them. The CDR3 covers 12 residues. The V gene's germline CDR1 is SQVTM and CDR2 ANQGSEA. The CDR3: CSAEKAGTEAFF. In nucleotides, the CDR3 is TGCAGCGCCGAAAAGGCGGGGACTGAAGCTTTCTTT.

The chain has TRBV2 and TRBJ1-4; 7 bases align to TRBD1. The CDR3 consists of 11 residues. Losses at the gene ends were 8 bases for V and 10 bases for J; bases not matched to a gene: 4. Per germline, CDR1 SNHLY and CDR2 FYNNEI. The CDR3 loop is CASRQGGKLFF. The CDR3 DNA reads TGTGCCAGCCGGCAGGGGGGAAAACTGTTTTTT.

DNA for the CDR3: TGTGCCAGCAGCTTAGGACTGACTAGCGGGGGCTACGAGCAGTACTTC. Translating gives CASSLGLTSGGYEQYF. The chain is built from TRBV7-2 and TRBJ2-5, with TRBD2 matching 12 bases. The DNA end is a closer match to TRBJ2-7, so the J assignment may be wrong. CDR1 SGHTA and CDR2 FQGNSA come from the germline V gene. The CDR3 contains 16 residues.

This clone was detected a few times. The V call is TRBV19, the J call TRBJ2-1; a weak D match, TRBD2 (6 bases). Per the germline V gene, CDR1 is LNHDA and CDR2 is SQIVND (reference sequence). The germline V and J ends were trimmed by 3 bases and 10 bases, with 16 bases remaining between them. This CDR3 region has 14 residues. The CDR3 is CASSIRERAREQFF. The CDR3 coding sequence is TGTGCCAGTAGTATTAGGGAGCGGGCCAGGGAGCAGTTCTTC.

The chain has TRBV7-7 and TRBJ2-1, with D perhaps TRBD2 (6 bases). This CDR3 spans 13 amino acids. The germline V gene encodes CDR1 SSHAT and CDR2 FNYEAQ (reference sequence). V was shortened by 4 bases and J by 5 bases, with 9 bases between the two germline ends. The CDR3 nucleotides are TGTGCCAGCAGCTCGGGACTTAACAATGAGCAGTTCTTC. It encodes CASSSGLNNEQFF.

The chain combines TRBV12-1 with TRBJ1-6. TRBV12-1 is tagged as a pseudogene. The CDR3 extends over 13 amino acids. The CDR3, as DNA: TGTGCCAGACCAGACGGGATCAATTCACCCCTCCACTTT. Translated: CARPDGINSPLHF.

The CDR3 reads CASSLVATEAFF. Written as DNA, the CDR3 is TGTGCCAGCAGCTTAGTAGCCACTGAAGCTTTCTTT. V and J are TRBV7-8 and TRBJ1-1; D is ambiguous. The germline V gene encodes CDR1 SGHVS and CDR2 FQNEAQ. The V gene lost 1 base and the J gene lost 4 bases, with 4 bases spanning the gap. The CDR3 loop spans 12 amino acids.

This clone was seen just once. The V call is TRBV7-8, the J call TRBJ2-7; D is possibly TRBD2 (5 bases). This CDR3 contains 13 residues. Trimming pared 1 base from V and 2 bases from J, leaving 6 bases between. The germline V gene has CDR1 SGHVS and CDR2 FQNEAQ. The chain's CDR3 is CASSLDGTYEQYF. In DNA, the CDR3 is TGTGCCAGCAGCTTAGACGGGACCTACGAGCAGTACTTC.

The chain recombines TRBV29-1 with TRBJ2-7; TRBD2 matches at 7 bases. Trimming cost V 4 bases and J 2 bases; bases outside gene matches: 11. This CDR3 spans 15 amino acids. Germline CDR1 SQVTM, CDR2 ANQGSEA. CDR3 in DNA: TGCAGCGTTGGACCCACGGGCGGGGGAACCTACGAGCAGTACTTC. It is translated as CSVGPTGGGTYEQYF.